One and the same sample provided the 30 T cell receptor beta chains below, sequenced in a study of blood T cell repertoires in COVID-19 (dated by TCRdb to 2020 to 2022). The library was obtained by the immunoSEQ multiplex PCR assay. Held by TCRdb, this immuneACCESS table contains in-frame sequences only and omits some clones. Under half of the omission traces to an unresolved V gene where checked; the cause of the rest is unknown. The table for this sample lists roughly 320,000 clones; 65% to 90% of them were counted only once. About 4.1% of the sample rests with the top ten. Material for sequencing was PBMCs or T cells enriched from blood (not recorded which). The receptor source for this set is a man aged 30 to 45 who had recovered from COVID-19.

The chain couples TRBV6-5 to TRBJ2-5; TRBD1 matches 10 bases. Per the germline V gene, CDR1 is MNHEY and CDR2 is SVGAGI. The CDR3 totals 15 residues. Unmatched junction bases numbered 10, after V lost 6 bases and J lost 6 bases. In nucleotides, the CDR3 is TGTGCCAGCAGCGCCCGGGACAGGGGCCTGAAGACCCAGTACTTC. Translated, it gives CASSARDRGLKTQYF.

The rearrangement uses TRBV24-1 and TRBJ1-5; 8 bases align to TRBD1. V trimming: 5 bases; J trimming: 6 bases; junction bases outside the gene matches: 8. Germline CDR1 reads KGHDR; CDR2 reads SFDVKD. This CDR3 comprises 15 residues. CDR3: CATSGTDRGVQPQHF. Written as DNA, the CDR3 is TGTGCCACCAGTGGGACCGACAGGGGAGTTCAGCCCCAGCATTTT.

V and J are TRBV7-8 and TRBJ1-1; TRBD1 agrees at 7 bases. From germline, CDR1 is SGHVS and CDR2 FQNEAQ. CDR3 length: 14 residues. J was trimmed by 1 base and V by 3 bases; bases with no gene match: 2. The CDR3 coding sequence is TGTGCCAGCAGCTTTAGACAGGGGAACACTGAAGCTTTCTTT. Its translation: CASSFRQGNTEAFF.

The J gene is TRBJ1-3, the V gene TRBV18; D remains ambiguous. The CDR3 totals 15 residues. Trimming removed 2 bases at V and 0 bases at J, with 8 bases between. The germline V gene encodes CDR1 KGHSH and CDR2 LQKENI. CDR3 sequence (DNA): TGTGCCAGCTCACCATCCGGTGACTCTGGAAACACCATATATTTT. Translation gives CASSPSGDSGNTIYF.

The chain recombines TRBV19 with TRBJ1-4, with a tentative D call TRBD1 (6 bases). Trimming pared 6 bases from V and 5 bases from J, leaving 16 bases between. Germline V CDR1 and CDR2: LNHDA, SQIVND (reference sequence). The length of the CDR3 is 15 residues. The CDR3 spells CASSILQGPNEKLFF. CDR3 nucleotide sequence: TGTGCCAGTAGCATCCTACAGGGCCCCAATGAAAAACTGTTTTTT.

The chain uses TRBV6-4 and TRBJ2-2; 7 bases agree with TRBD2. The CDR3 runs 15 residues. The V gene's germline CDR1 is MRHNA and CDR2 SNTAGT. V gave up 3 bases and J gave up 3 bases; unmatched junction bases: 4. CDR3 nucleotide sequence: TGTGCCAGCAGTGATCGAGGGAGGGACACCGGGGAGCTGTTTTTT. Protein: CASSDRGRDTGELFF.

This chain uses TRBV2 with TRBJ2-7; TRBD2 might be the D (6 bases). Deletions cut 6 bases from V and 6 bases from J, with 15 bases between. CDR1 and CDR2 (germline): SNHLY, FYNNEI. The length of the CDR3 is 13 residues. The CDR3 DNA follows: TGTGCCAGCAGCCGGGACTCCGGCTTCGAGCAGTACTTC. It is translated as CASSRDSGFEQYF.

This clone occurred once. The chain combines TRBV13 with TRBJ2-3, with D perhaps TRBD1 (6 bases). V was pared by 6 bases and J by 6 bases, with 16 bases between. The CDR3 extends over 14 amino acids. CDR1 and CDR2 from the germline V gene are PRHDT and FYEKMQ (reference sequence). The CDR3 sequence: CASSQGQGHDTQYF. CDR3 nucleotide sequence: TGTGCCAGCAGTCAGGGGCAGGGGCACGATACGCAGTATTTT.

This chain connects TRBV5-1 to TRBJ2-7, with a tentative D call TRBD1 (6 bases). CDR1 is SGHRS, CDR2 YFSETQ, per germline. The CDR3 has 14 residues. Trimming took off 0 bases at V and 2 bases at J, with 9 bases between the two ends. CDR3: CASSLDRDTYEQYF. CDR3 bases: TGCGCCAGCAGCTTGGACAGGGACACCTACGAGCAGTACTTC.

The chain links TRBV9 to TRBJ2-7, with 11 bases matching TRBD1. The CDR3 extends over 15 amino acids. CDR1 and CDR2 (germline): SGDLS, YYNGEE. Losses at the gene ends were 4 bases for V and 0 bases for J; bases not matched to a gene: 3. CDR3 loop: CASSRDRGNSYEQYF. For the CDR3, the DNA is TGTGCCAGCAGCAGGGACAGGGGGAACTCCTACGAGCAGTACTTC.

The rearrangement joins TRBV19 to TRBJ1-3, with 10 positions matching TRBD1. CDR3 size: 15 residues. CDR1 LNHDA and CDR2 SQIVND come from the germline V gene (reference sequence). V lost 4 bases to trimming and J lost 5 bases; unmatched junction nucleotides: 5. The CDR3, as DNA: TGTGCCAGTAGTACCCGACAGGGGGCGAGAAACACCATATATTTT. Its translation is CASSTRQGARNTIYF.

This chain uses TRBV2 with TRBJ2-7; maybe TRBD1 (5 bases). V lost 7 bases and J lost 3, with 10 bases in between. Germline CDR1 reads SNHLY; CDR2 reads FYNNEI. The CDR3 runs to 12 residues. In nucleotides, the CDR3 is TGTGCCAGCATGCCCCAGGGCTACGAGCAGTACTTC. Encoded protein: CASMPQGYEQYF.

The count of this clone is one. The chain has TRBV7-9 and TRBJ1-4; 7 bases are shared with TRBD1. Germline-derived CDR1 and CDR2 are SEHNR and FQNEAQ (reference sequence). Unmatched junction bases numbered 3, after V lost 3 bases and J lost 5 bases. There are 14 residues in the CDR3. The DNA for the CDR3 is TGTGCCAGCAGCTTGACAGGGAAAAATGAAAAACTGTTTTTT. It codes for CASSLTGKNEKLFF. Variable domain in full (rest from reference TRBV7-9 and TRBJ1-4): DTGVSQNPRHKITKRGQNVTFRCDPISEHNRLYWYRQTLGQGPEFLTYFQNEAQLEKSRLLSDRFSAERPKGSFSTLEIQRTEQGDSAMYLCASSLTGKNEKLFFGSGTQLSVL.

V usage is TRBV28 and J usage is TRBJ2-5, with TRBD1 matching over 10 bases. The trim removed 6 bases at V and 6 bases at J, leaving 1 base unmatched. The CDR3 totals 12 residues. CDR1 is MDHEN, CDR2 SYDVKM, per germline. CDR3 sequence: CASRDRGKTQYF. In DNA, the CDR3 is TGTGCCAGCAGGGACAGGGGGAAGACCCAGTACTTC. The full variable domain, with the rest looked up from reference TRBV28 and TRBJ2-5, is DVKVTQSSRYLVKRTGEKVFLECVQDMDHENMFWYRQDPGLGLRLIYFSYDVKMKEKGDIPEGYSVSREKKERFSLILESASTNQTSMYLCASRDRGKTQYFGPGTRLLVL.

V is TRBV29-1 and J is TRBJ1-4; D remains ambiguous. Per the germline V gene, CDR1 is SQVTM and CDR2 is ANQGSEA. The CDR3 covers 11 residues. Between the trimmed V and J ends, which lost 7 bases and 7 bases, there was a span of 10 bases. CDR3 sequence: CSGGEGEKLFF. The CDR3, as DNA: TGCAGCGGGGGAGAGGGTGAAAAACTGTTTTTT.

The chain recombines TRBV28 with TRBJ2-1, with TRBD2 identical over 11 bases. Germline lookup yields CDR1 MDHEN and CDR2 SYDVKM. The CDR3 consists of 15 residues. The V and J ends lost 6 bases and 9 bases, in that order; junction bases with no gene match: 10. This CDR3 reads CASSTPSGGRREQFF. CDR3 DNA sequence: TGTGCCAGCAGCACCCCTAGCGGGGGGCGGCGTGAGCAGTTCTTC. Filled out from reference TRBV28 and TRBJ2-1, the complete variable domain reads DVKVTQSSRYLVKRTGEKVFLECVQDMDHENMFWYRQDPGLGLRLIYFSYDVKMKEKGDIPEGYSVSREKKERFSLILESASTNQTSMYLCASSTPSGGRREQFFGPGTRLTVL.

The J gene is TRBJ1-1, the V gene TRBV19; D not resolved. Germline V gene lookup returns CDR1 LNHDA and CDR2 SQIVND (reference sequence). Deletions cut 8 bases from V and 0 bases from J, with 10 bases between. The CDR3 sequence is 13 residues long. As DNA, the CDR3 is TGTGCCAGTGCCAGCGGTATGAACACTGAAGCTTTCTTT. It codes for CASASGMNTEAFF.

This clone has at least ten counts. V usage is TRBV2 and J usage is TRBJ1-2, with D perhaps TRBD1 (6 bases). Per the germline V gene, CDR1 is SNHLY and CDR2 is FYNNEI. Trimming removed 6 bases at V and 4 bases at J, with 9 bases between. The CDR3 covers 12 residues. CDR3: CASRGGGYGYTF. CDR3 bases: TGTGCCAGCAGGGGAGGGGGCTATGGCTACACCTTC.

The rearrangement links TRBV5-1 to TRBJ2-1; 12 nucleotides align to TRBD2. This CDR3 region has 16 residues. CDR1 SGHRS and CDR2 YFSETQ come from the germline V gene. V trimming: 6 bases; J trimming: 0 bases; junction bases outside the gene matches: 4. The CDR3 DNA reads as TGCGCCAGCATGAAGACTAGCGGGAGCTCCTACAATGAGCAGTTCTTC. As protein: CASMKTSGSSYNEQFF.

V usage is TRBV6-5 and J usage is TRBJ2-3, with TRBD2 matching 8 bases. Trimming at V came to 7 bases and at J to 1 base, leaving 7 bases not matched to a gene. The germline gives CDR1 MNHEY, CDR2 SVGAGI. The CDR3 runs to 15 residues. The CDR3 bases are TGTGCCAGCACAGATAGCGGGGCCGGCACAGATACGCAGTATTTT. Translated, it gives CASTDSGAGTDTQYF.

V gene TRBV12-5 combines with J gene TRBJ2-2; TRBD1 matches at 10 bases. The CDR3 length is 18 residues. The ends lost 5 bases at V and 4 bases at J; junction bases unmatched: 13. Germline values: CDR1 LGHNT, CDR2 FRNRAP. The CDR3 loop reads CASGTATTGTGVTGELFF. In nucleotides, the CDR3 is TGTGCTAGTGGTACAGCAACCACCGGGACAGGGGTCACCGGGGAGCTGTTTTTT.

V usage is TRBV25-1 and J usage is TRBJ2-7; D may be TRBD2 (5 bases). V was clipped by 7 bases and J by 1 base, with 8 bases between them. The germline V gene has CDR1 MGHDK and CDR2 SYGVNS. This CDR3 has 12 amino acids. The CDR3 reads CASKRESYEQYF. CDR3 in DNA: TGTGCCAGCAAAAGGGAGTCCTACGAGCAGTACTTC.

The chain has TRBV14 and TRBJ2-5; D is possibly TRBD2 (5 bases). Trimming stripped 5 bases from V and 4 bases from J, with 17 bases between. CDR1 is SGHDN and CDR2 is FVKESK in the germline V gene. CDR3 length: 15 amino acids. CDR3 in DNA: TGTGCCAGCAGCGTCAAGATACGGGGAAGAGAGACCCAGTACTTC. It yields the protein CASSVKIRGRETQYF.

The rearrangement joins TRBV12-3 or TRBV12-4 to TRBJ1-4, with D possibly TRBD1 on 6 matching bases. The CDR3 is 13 amino acids. V lost 3 bases and J 13 bases, leaving 15 bases between the germline ends. CDR3 DNA: TGTGCCAGCAGTTTGGGGACACGGATATCACTGTTTTTT. Its protein is CASSLGTRISLFF.

The rearrangement links TRBV28 to TRBJ1-2, with a weak D call TRBD1 (6 bases). Germline values: CDR1 MDHEN, CDR2 SYDVKM. V was cut by 5 bases and J by 4 bases, with 11 bases left in between. The CDR3 is made up of 13 amino acids. CDR3 DNA: TGTGCCAGCAGTCAACAGGGACCCTATGGCTACACCTTC. Translated, it gives CASSQQGPYGYTF.

This sequence joins TRBV5-1 and TRBJ2-7, with D perhaps TRBD2 (6 bases). This CDR3 has 14 amino acids. Germline V gene sequence: CDR1 SGHRS, CDR2 YFSETQ. V lost 5 bases and J lost 3, with 15 bases in between. CDR3 in amino acids: CASSPRDGGYEQYF. In nucleotides, the CDR3 is TGCGCCAGCAGTCCTCGGGACGGGGGCTACGAGCAGTACTTC.

The chain joins TRBV18 to TRBJ2-1; D possibly corresponds to TRBD2 (6 bases). This CDR3 is built from 16 residues. Trimming stripped 0 bases from V and 6 bases from J, with 15 bases between. CDR1 and CDR2 from the germline V gene are KGHSH and LQKENI. The CDR3 sequence: CASSPPSGTQTNEQFF. CDR3 in DNA: TGTGCCAGCTCACCACCTTCCGGGACTCAGACCAATGAGCAGTTCTTC.

In nucleotides, the CDR3 is TGTGCCAGCAGTTTAGTTGGCGCGGCAGGGTGGAATTCACCCCTCCACTTT. Translated, it gives CASSLVGAAGWNSPLHF. The V gene is TRBV27, the J gene TRBJ1-6; weak D call: TRBD1 (5 bases). Germline loops: CDR1 MNHEY, CDR2 SMNVEV (reference sequence). V was cut by 2 bases and J by 7 bases, with 18 bases left in between. The CDR3 is made up of 17 amino acids.

V and J are TRBV20-1 and TRBJ2-5; D gene ambiguous. The CDR3 sequence is 11 residues long. Per germline, CDR1 DFQATT and CDR2 SNEGSKA (reference sequence). The CDR3 nucleotides read TGCAGCCACAACCACCCAGAGACCCAGTACTTC. It codes for CSHNHPETQYF.

In this sample, this clone turned up once. This sequence joins TRBV21-1 and TRBJ1-1; the table's D gene call, TRBD1, was not cross checked with the DNA. TRBV21-1 is tagged as a pseudogene. The CDR3 is 16 residues long. For the CDR3, the DNA is TGTGCCAGCAGCATTCCGGACAGGGTGGGCGGCACTGAAGCTTTCTTT. Its protein is CASSIPDRVGGTEAFF.